A selection of T cell receptor beta chains follows, all from one sample in a study of blood T cell repertoires in COVID-19. Clones were read by immunoSEQ multiplex PCR, and TCRdb kept only the in-frame ones, dropping some. The sample has tens of thousands of clones, 74% seen once. Sequenced sample: peripheral blood. These receptors were collected from a woman older than 75 with acute or convalescent COVID-19. Both conserved end residues are part of each CDR3. Each record gives: D gene, V gene, clone size, J gene, CDR3 protein, CDR3 DNA. D genes are given only for firm matches. The size field is filled for only some rows; it gives once, few, many or a size class.

>TRBD2|TRBV5-1|once|TRBJ2-3
CASSRDPNSAGGLNTQYF
TGCGCCAGCAGCAGAGACCCAAATAGCGCGGGAGGGCTAAATACGCAGTATTTT
>TRBD1|TRBV23-1|NA|TRBJ1-5
CASSPRDRAPGWWPQHF
TGCGCCAGCAGTCCCCGGGACAGGGCGCCGGGATGGTGGCCCCAGCATTTT
>NA|TRBV7-2|NA|TRBJ1-1
CASSPTGLNTEAFF
TGTGCCAGCAGCCCGACAGGTTTGAACACTGAAGCTTTCTTT
>NA|TRBV27|NA|TRBJ2-7
CASIAPGLSYEQYF
TGTGCCAGCATCGCCCCAGGGCTGTCCTACGAGCAGTACTTC
>NA|TRBV2|NA|TRBJ2-5
CASTPGGQTQYF
TGTGCCAGCACCCCCGGCGGCCAGACCCAGTACTTC
>NA|TRBV7-3|NA|TRBJ2-1
CASSRDIRTNEQFF
TGTGCCAGCAGCCGGGACATCCGGACGAATGAGCAGTTCTTC
>TRBD2|TRBV7-2|NA|TRBJ2-1
CASSLLTSGMGEQFF
TGTGCCAGCAGCTTATTGACTAGCGGGATGGGTGAGCAGTTCTTC
>NA|TRBV11-2|NA|TRBJ1-4
CASSPLRGGYEKLFF
TGTGCCAGCAGCCCCCTTAGGGGCGGATATGAAAAACTGTTTTTT
>NA|TRBV7-9|NA|TRBJ2-3
CASSPRDTQYF
TGTGCCAGCAGCCCCCGAGATACGCAGTATTTT
>NA|TRBV30|NA|TRBJ1-1
CGSPGETTEAFF
TGTGGAAGTCCAGGGGAAACCACTGAAGCTTTCTTT
>TRBD1|TRBV28|NA|TRBJ1-6
CASSPYRGSSYNSPLHF
TGTGCCAGCAGTCCGTACAGGGGGAGCTCCTATAATTCACCCCTCCACTTT
>NA|TRBV10-2|NA|TRBJ1-3
CASGSTGISGNTIYF
TGCGCCAGCGGCTCGACAGGTATCTCTGGAAACACCATATATTTT
>TRBD1|TRBV30|NA|TRBJ1-2
CAWSVKGGSTGGYTF
TGTGCCTGGAGTGTAAAAGGGGGCTCAACGGGTGGCTACACCTTC
>TRBD1|TRBV10-2|NA|TRBJ2-7
CASSHSFGQGHEQYF
TGCGCCAGCAGTCACTCCTTCGGACAGGGCCACGAGCAGTACTTC
>NA|TRBV15|NA|TRBJ1-6
CATQKTIFQSGYGGNSPLHF
TGTGCCACTCAAAAGACGATCTTCCAGAGCGGGTACGGAGGAAATTCACCCCTCCACTTT
>NA|TRBV30|NA|TRBJ1-6
CAWSGRSSYNSPLHF
TGTGCCTGGAGTGGAAGGAGCTCCTATAATTCACCCCTCCACTTT
>NA|TRBV11-3|NA|TRBJ1-1
CASSLGQMNTEAFF
TGTGCCAGCAGCTTAGGACAGATGAACACTGAAGCTTTCTTT
>NA|TRBV27|once|TRBJ2-3
CASSSTRTDTQYF
TGTGCCAGCAGTTCTACCAGGACAGATACGCAGTATTTT
>NA|TRBV6-4|NA|TRBJ2-2
CASSALGGLNTGELFF
TGTGCCAGCAGTGCCCTAGGAGGGTTGAACACCGGGGAGCTGTTTTTT
>NA|TRBV6-2/TRBV6-3|NA|TRBJ2-1
CASSYSTPAEAYNEQFF
TGTGCCAGCAGTTACTCGACTCCAGCGGAGGCCTACAATGAGCAGTTCTTC
>NA|TRBV5-1|NA|TRBJ2-1
CASSSRRVRQFF
TGCGCCAGCAGCTCAAGGAGGGTGAGGCAGTTCTTC
>NA|TRBV4-3|NA|TRBJ1-1
CASSQGGPGVNTEAFF
TGCGCCAGCAGCCAAGGGGGTCCGGGGGTGAACACTGAAGCTTTCTTT
>TRBD1|TRBV20-1|NA|TRBJ2-7
CSASWQGVYEQYF
TGCAGTGCTAGTTGGCAGGGGGTCTACGAGCAGTACTTC
>TRBD1|TRBV27|NA|TRBJ1-6
CASSFTLRTGGNSPLHF
TGTGCCAGCAGTTTTACCCTCCGGACAGGGGGCAATTCACCCCTCCACTTT
>TRBD2|TRBV4-3|NA|TRBJ2-1
CASSQSGRSHNEQFF
TGCGCCAGCAGCCAGAGCGGGAGGTCGCACAATGAGCAGTTCTTC
>NA|TRBV7-3|NA|TRBJ2-5
CASSPGTARGETQYF
TGTGCCAGCAGCCCCGGGACGGCCCGGGGGGAGACCCAGTACTTC